The TCR beta chain under discussion was sequenced for a study of cytomegalovirus exposure and HLA in healthy donors. PCR was performed using 60 Vbeta and 13 Jbeta primers. The method was immunoSEQ multiplex PCR; TCRdb's version includes in-frame clones alone and lacks a portion of them. The sample carries 120,000 or so clones, over 70% recorded once. CDR3 length equals 14 residues. V dropped 8 bases and J dropped 0; count of bases not matched to a gene: 6. Germline assignment: CDR1 MNHEY and CDR2 SMNVEV (reference sequence). Sequencing used PBMCs. This clonotype originated in a man between 18 and 35 years old in good health and CMV-seropositive. This chain connects TRBV27 to TRBJ2-7; 8 positions agree with TRBD1. CDR3 residues: CASSIGTGSYEQYF. The CDR3 nucleotides are TGTGCCAGCTCTATCGGGACAGGCTCCTACGAGCAGTACTTC.